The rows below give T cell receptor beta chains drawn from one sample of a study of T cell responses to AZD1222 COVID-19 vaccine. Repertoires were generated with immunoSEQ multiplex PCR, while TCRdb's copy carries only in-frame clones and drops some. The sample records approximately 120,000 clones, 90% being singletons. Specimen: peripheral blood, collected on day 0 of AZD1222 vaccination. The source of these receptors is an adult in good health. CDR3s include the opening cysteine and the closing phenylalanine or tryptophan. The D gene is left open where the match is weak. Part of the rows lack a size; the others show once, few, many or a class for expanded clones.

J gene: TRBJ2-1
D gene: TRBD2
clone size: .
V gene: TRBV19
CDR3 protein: CASSIDPLAGGVSTYNEQFF
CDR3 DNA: TGTGCCAGTAGTATAGATCCCCTAGCGGGAGGGGTTTCCACCTACAATGAGCAGTTCTTC

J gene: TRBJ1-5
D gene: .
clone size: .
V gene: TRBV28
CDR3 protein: CASSGRAGQPQHF
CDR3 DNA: TGTGCCAGCAGTGGCAGGGCGGGTCAGCCCCAGCATTTT

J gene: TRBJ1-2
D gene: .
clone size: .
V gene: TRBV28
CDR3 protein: CASRVGGVYGYTF
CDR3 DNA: TGTGCCAGCAGGGTCGGGGGAGTCTATGGCTACACCTTC

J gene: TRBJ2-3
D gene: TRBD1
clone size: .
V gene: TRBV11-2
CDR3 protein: CASTLLQGAWTDTQYF
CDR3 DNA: TGTGCCAGCACCCTATTACAGGGGGCTTGGACAGATACGCAGTATTTT

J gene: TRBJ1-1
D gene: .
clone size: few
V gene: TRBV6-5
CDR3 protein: CASITGTWEAFF
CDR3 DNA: TGTGCCAGCATTACCGGGACTTGGGAGGCTTTCTTT

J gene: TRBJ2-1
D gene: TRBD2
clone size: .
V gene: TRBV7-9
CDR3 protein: CASRGTSYRNEQFF
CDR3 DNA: TGTGCCAGCAGGGGGACTAGCTATCGAAATGAGCAGTTCTTC

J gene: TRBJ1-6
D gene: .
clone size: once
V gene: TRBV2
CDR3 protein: CASQGAKGAYNSPLHF
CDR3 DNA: TGTGCCAGCCAAGGGGCGAAAGGGGCCTATAATTCACCCCTCCACTTT

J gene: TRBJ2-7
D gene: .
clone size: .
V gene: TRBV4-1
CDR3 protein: CASSQPQNSYEQYF
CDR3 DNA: TGCGCCAGCAGCCAACCCCAGAACTCCTACGAGCAGTACTTC

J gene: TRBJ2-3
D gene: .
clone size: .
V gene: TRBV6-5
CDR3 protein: CATRGVPPDTQYF
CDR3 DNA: TGTGCCACCCGGGGAGTCCCCCCAGATACGCAGTATTTT

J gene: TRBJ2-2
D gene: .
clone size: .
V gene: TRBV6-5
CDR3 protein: CASSYSLAYPPGELFF
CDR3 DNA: TGTGCCAGCAGTTACTCCCTGGCGTACCCGCCCGGGGAGCTGTTTTTT

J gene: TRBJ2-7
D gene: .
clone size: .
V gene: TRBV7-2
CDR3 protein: CASSLLARGEGEQYF
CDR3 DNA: TGTGCCAGCAGCTTATTGGCCAGGGGCGAAGGGGAGCAGTACTTC

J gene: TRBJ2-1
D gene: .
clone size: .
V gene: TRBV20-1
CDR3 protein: CSARYNEQFF
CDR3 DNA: TGCAGTGCTCGTTACAATGAGCAGTTCTTC

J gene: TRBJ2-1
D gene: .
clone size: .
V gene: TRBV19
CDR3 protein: CASSITRTPYNEQFF
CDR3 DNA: TGTGCCAGTAGTATAACACGCACGCCCTACAATGAGCAGTTCTTC

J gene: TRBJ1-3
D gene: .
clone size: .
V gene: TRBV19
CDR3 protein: CASSLIGNTIYF
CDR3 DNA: TGTGCCAGTAGTCTGATTGGAAACACCATATATTTT

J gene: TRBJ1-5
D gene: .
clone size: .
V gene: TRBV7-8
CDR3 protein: CASSLTGLSQPQHF
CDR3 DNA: TGTGCCAGCAGCTTAACGGGGCTTTCTCAGCCCCAGCATTTT

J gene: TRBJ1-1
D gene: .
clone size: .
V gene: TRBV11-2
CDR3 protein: CASSWGRENTEAFF
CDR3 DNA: TGTGCCAGCAGCTGGGGACGTGAGAACACTGAAGCTTTCTTT

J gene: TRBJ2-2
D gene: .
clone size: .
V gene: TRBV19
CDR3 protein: CASSLTSMTGELFF
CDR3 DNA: TGTGCCAGTAGTCTTACTAGCATGACCGGGGAGCTGTTTTTT

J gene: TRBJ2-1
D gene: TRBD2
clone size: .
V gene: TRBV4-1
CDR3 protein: CASSQLAGLNNEQFF
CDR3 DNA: TGCGCCAGCAGCCAACTAGCGGGACTGAACAATGAGCAGTTCTTC

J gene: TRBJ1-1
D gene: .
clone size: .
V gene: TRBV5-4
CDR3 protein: CASSLALNTEAFF
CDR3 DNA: TGTGCCAGCAGCTTGGCCCTAAACACTGAAGCTTTCTTT

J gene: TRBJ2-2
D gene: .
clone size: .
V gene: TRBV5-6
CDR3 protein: CASSLMRDWDTGELFF
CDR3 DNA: TGTGCCAGCAGCTTGATGCGGGATTGGGACACCGGGGAGCTGTTTTTT

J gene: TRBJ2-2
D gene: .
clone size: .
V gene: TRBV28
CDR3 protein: CASSLFPLAGSITGELFF
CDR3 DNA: TGTGCCAGCAGTTTATTCCCCCTCGCCGGGTCTATCACCGGGGAGCTGTTTTTT

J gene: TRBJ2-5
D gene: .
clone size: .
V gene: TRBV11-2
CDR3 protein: CASSFDETQYF
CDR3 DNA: TGTGCCAGCAGCTTCGACGAGACCCAGTACTTC

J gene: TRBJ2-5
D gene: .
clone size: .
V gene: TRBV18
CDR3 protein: CASSPQTIETQYF
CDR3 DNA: TGTGCCAGCTCACCACAGACTATAGAGACCCAGTACTTC

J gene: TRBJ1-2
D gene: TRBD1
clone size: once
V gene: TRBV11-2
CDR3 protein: CASSRQGNYGYTF
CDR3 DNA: TGTGCCAGCAGCCGACAGGGAAACTATGGCTACACCTTC

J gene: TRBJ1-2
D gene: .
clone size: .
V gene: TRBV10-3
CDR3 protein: CAISESEYYGYTF
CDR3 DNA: TGTGCCATCAGTGAGTCGGAGTACTATGGCTACACCTTC

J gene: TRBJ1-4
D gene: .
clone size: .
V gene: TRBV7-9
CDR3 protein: CASTGVFEKLFF
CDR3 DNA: TGTGCCAGCACTGGGGTTTTTGAAAAACTGTTTTTT

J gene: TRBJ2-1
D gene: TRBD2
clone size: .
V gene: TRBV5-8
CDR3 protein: CASIERDYYNEQFF
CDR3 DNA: TGTGCCAGCATCGAGCGGGACTACTACAATGAGCAGTTCTTC

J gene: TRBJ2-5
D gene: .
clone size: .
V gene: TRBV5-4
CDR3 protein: CASSSPGVWGTQYF
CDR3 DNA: TGTGCCAGCAGCTCCCCAGGGGTGTGGGGGACCCAGTACTTC

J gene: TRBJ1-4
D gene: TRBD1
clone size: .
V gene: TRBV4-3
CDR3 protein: CASSKTGFSEKLFF
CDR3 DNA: TGCGCCAGCAGCAAGACAGGGTTTTCTGAAAAACTGTTTTTT

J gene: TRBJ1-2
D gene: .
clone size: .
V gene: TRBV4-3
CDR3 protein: CASSQDLESFYGYTF
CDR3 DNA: TGCGCCAGCAGCCAAGATCTGGAGTCCTTCTATGGCTACACCTTC

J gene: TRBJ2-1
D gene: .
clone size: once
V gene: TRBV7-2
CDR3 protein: CASSLVVGVGLYNEQFF
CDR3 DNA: TGTGCCAGCAGCTTAGTAGTGGGAGTAGGCCTTTACAATGAGCAGTTCTTC

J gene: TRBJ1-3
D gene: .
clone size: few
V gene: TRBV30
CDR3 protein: CAWSAGERNTIYF
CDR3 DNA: TGTGCCTGGAGTGCCGGGGAAAGAAACACCATATATTTT

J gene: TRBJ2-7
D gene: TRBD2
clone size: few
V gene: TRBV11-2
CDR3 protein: CASSLGEAGAYEQYF
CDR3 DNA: TGTGCCAGCAGCTTAGGAGAGGCGGGAGCCTACGAGCAGTACTTC